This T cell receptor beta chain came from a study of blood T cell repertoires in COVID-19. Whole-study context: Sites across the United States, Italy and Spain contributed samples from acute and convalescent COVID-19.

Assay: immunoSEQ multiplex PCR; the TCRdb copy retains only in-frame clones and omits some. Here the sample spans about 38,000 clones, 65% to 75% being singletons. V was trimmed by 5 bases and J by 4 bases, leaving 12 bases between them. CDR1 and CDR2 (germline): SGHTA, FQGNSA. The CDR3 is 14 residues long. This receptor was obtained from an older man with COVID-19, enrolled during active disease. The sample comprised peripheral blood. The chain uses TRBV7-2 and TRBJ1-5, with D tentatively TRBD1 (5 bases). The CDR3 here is CASSRGRSNQPQHF. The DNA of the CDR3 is TGTGCCAGCAGCCGGGGGAGGTCAAATCAGCCCCAGCATTTT.